The rows below give T cell receptor beta chains drawn from one sample of a study of radiotherapy plus CTLA-4 blockade in lung cancer. TCRdb's table, derived via immunoSEQ multiplex PCR, lists solely in-frame clones and lacks some. The sample yields about 85,000 clones, approximately 83% seen once. The specimen comprised peripheral blood, sampled from a patient treated with radiotherapy plus ipilimumab. Every receptor here comes from a human donor with non-small cell lung cancer who had a partial response to radiotherapy plus ipilimumab. CDR3s include the opening cysteine and the closing phenylalanine or tryptophan. The D gene is left open where the match is weak.

v_gene,d_gene,j_gene,CDR3aa,CDR3nt
TRBV5-1,NA,TRBJ2-3,CASRHLGGDTQYF,TGCGCCAGCAGACATTTGGGAGGAGATACGCAGTATTTT
TRBV28,NA,TRBJ1-6,CASTPPDRLNSPLHF,TGTGCCAGCACCCCCCCGGACAGACTTAATTCACCCCTCCACTTT
TRBV15,TRBD1,TRBJ1-5,CATSRGRDRGQPQHF,TGTGCCACCAGCAGGGGCCGCGACAGGGGTCAGCCCCAGCATTTT
TRBV13,NA,TRBJ2-5,CASSRLTLPETQYF,TGTGCCAGCAGCCGACTCACTCTGCCGGAGACCCAGTACTTC
TRBV5-1,TRBD1,TRBJ1-3,CASSEGQGAGGNTIYF,TGCGCCAGCAGCGAAGGACAGGGGGCGGGTGGAAACACCATATATTTT
TRBV6-6,NA,TRBJ1-1,CASSSRTEPEAFF,TGTGCCAGCAGTTCAAGGACAGAGCCTGAAGCTTTCTTT
TRBV5-1,NA,TRBJ1-5,CASSALGGESNQPQHF,TGCGCCAGCAGCGCTCTTGGAGGCGAAAGCAATCAGCCCCAGCATTTT
TRBV7-8,NA,TRBJ2-3,CASSLAALDTQYF,TGTGCCAGCAGCTTGGCCGCTTTAGATACGCAGTATTTT
TRBV28,NA,TRBJ2-3,CASSLGALTDTQYF,TGTGCCAGCAGTTTGGGGGCTCTCACAGATACGCAGTATTTT
TRBV5-8,TRBD1,TRBJ1-1,CASTGTGNTEAFF,TGTGCCAGCACCGGGACAGGGAACACTGAAGCTTTCTTT
TRBV19,NA,TRBJ1-2,CASSGGSGFYGYTF,TGTGCCAGTAGTGGCGGTAGCGGGTTCTATGGCTACACCTTC
TRBV11-3,TRBD2,TRBJ2-2,CASSFGEGGPTGELFF,TGTGCCAGCAGCTTCGGTGAGGGAGGGCCTACCGGGGAGCTGTTTTTT
TRBV27,TRBD1,TRBJ1-5,CASSHRGENQPQHF,TGTGCCAGCAGTCACAGGGGTGAGAATCAGCCCCAGCATTTT